What follows are 19 T cell receptor beta chains derived from one specimen sequenced in a study of neoadjuvant nivolumab and ipilimumab in lung cancer. Clones were read by immunoSEQ multiplex PCR, and TCRdb kept only the in-frame ones, dropping some. Of several thousand clones in the sample, about 89% were seen once. The sample here was tumor tissue, taken after neoadjuvant nivolumab, alone or with ipilimumab, at or shortly before surgery. The receptor source for this set is an adult with non-small cell lung cancer. Some clones in this sample may be carry-over from other donors' samples.

J is TRBJ2-3 and V is TRBV7-9; TRBD2 is a possible D gene (6 bases). The germline V and J ends were trimmed by 7 bases and 3 bases, with 17 bases remaining between them. This CDR3 has 15 residues. Per germline, CDR1 SEHNR and CDR2 FQNEAQ (reference sequence). The CDR3 coding sequence is TGTGCCAGCACCAATAGGGGACTCAAGACAGATACGCAGTATTTT. Amino acid sequence: CASTNRGLKTDTQYF. The variable domain in full, completed from reference TRBV7-9 and TRBJ2-3, reads DTGVSQNPRHKITKRGQNVTFRCDPISEHNRLYWYRQTLGQGPEFLTYFQNEAQLEKSRLLSDRFSAERPKGSFSTLEIQRTEQGDSAMYLCASTNRGLKTDTQYFGPGTRLTVL.

The chain joins TRBV11-2 to TRBJ2-7, with D possibly being TRBD1 (5 bases). CDR1 and CDR2 from the germline V gene are SGHAT and FQNNGV. The germline V and J ends were trimmed by 2 bases and 5 bases, with 10 bases remaining between them. The CDR3 runs 13 residues. CDR3 in DNA: TGTGCCAGCAGCTTAATTGGGGCCAACGAGCAGTACTTC. Its protein product is CASSLIGANEQYF.

The J gene is TRBJ2-5, the V gene TRBV30; D gene uncertain. This CDR3 has 14 residues. Germline CDR1 reads GTSNPN; CDR2 reads SVGIG (reference sequence). The V and J ends lost 7 bases and 5 bases respectively, with 20 bases between them. In nucleotides, the CDR3 is TGTGCCTACGGCCGGGCATCCCTCCGGGAGACCCAGTACTTC. This gives the protein CAYGRASLRETQYF.

CDR3 loop: CAWSVQGISGYTF. CDR3 nucleotide sequence: TGTGCCTGGAGTGTACAGGGGATTAGTGGCTACACCTTC. The rearrangement uses TRBV30 and TRBJ1-2; the match to TRBD1 covers 7 bases. CDR3 length: 13 residues. From germline, CDR1 is GTSNPN and CDR2 SVGIG (reference sequence). J was trimmed by 7 bases and V by 0 bases; bases with no gene match: 5. Full variable domain (outside the CDR3, taken from reference TRBV30 and TRBJ1-2): SQTIHQWPATLVQPVGSPLSLECTVEGTSNPNLYWYRQAAGRGLQLLFYSVGIGQISSEVPQNLSASRPQDRQFILSSKKLLLSDSGFYLCAWSVQGISGYTFGSGTRLTVV.

The rearrangement joins TRBV10-3 to TRBJ1-2; 7 nucleotides align to TRBD1. Germline V gene sequence: CDR1 ENHRY, CDR2 SYGVKD. The CDR3 is 14 amino acids. V was clipped by 7 bases and J by 6 bases; unmatched bases: 11. CDR3 protein: CAINRAGGVDGYTF. CDR3 nucleotide sequence: TGTGCCATCAATAGAGCAGGGGGTGTAGATGGCTACACCTTC.

This rearrangement joins TRBV18 to TRBJ2-6, with 12 bases lining up with TRBD2. Germline loops: CDR1 KGHSH, CDR2 LQKENI. J gave up 0 bases and V 3 bases, and 3 bases lay outside the gene matches. CDR3 length equals 18 residues. CDR3 nucleotide sequence: TGTGCCAGCTCACCTCTACTAGCGGGGGGCTCTGGGGCCAACGTCCTGACTTTC. Amino acid sequence: CASSPLLAGGSGANVLTF.

This sequence joins TRBV14 and TRBJ2-7; 9 bases line up with TRBD2. Germline CDR1 and CDR2: SGHDN and FVKESK. V shed 4 bases and J 3 bases; nucleotides not matched to a gene: 4. There are 14 residues in the CDR3. The chain's CDR3 is CASSRVAGVYEQYF. CDR3 in DNA: TGTGCCAGCAGCCGGGTAGCGGGAGTCTACGAGCAGTACTTC. Complete variable domain (other parts from reference TRBV14 and TRBJ2-7): EAGVTQFPSHSVIEKGQTVTLRCDPISGHDNLYWYRRVMGKEIKFLLHFVKESKQDESGMPNNRFLAERTGGTYSTLKVQPAELEDSGVYFCASSRVAGVYEQYFGPGTRLTVT.

The chain combines TRBV27 with TRBJ1-2, with D perhaps TRBD1 (6 bases). V gave up 8 bases and J gave up 7 bases, with 20 bases separating them. The length of the CDR3 is 14 residues. The V gene's germline CDR1 is MNHEY and CDR2 SMNVEV (reference sequence). The CDR3 nucleotides are TGTGCCAGCGGATCCAGGGGAATTTCAGGTGGCTACACCTTC. It specifies CASGSRGISGGYTF.

The rearrangement joins TRBV7-8 to TRBJ2-5, with D unresolved. The germline V gene has CDR1 SGHVS and CDR2 FQNEAQ. The germline V and J ends were trimmed by 1 base and 5 bases, with 11 bases remaining between them. CDR3 length equals 14 residues. The CDR3 DNA reads as TGTGCCAGCAGCTTAGATACGGGCAGGGAGACCCAGTACTTC. Protein sequence: CASSLDTGRETQYF.

The V and J genes are TRBV30 and TRBJ2-1, with D unclear. CDR3 length equals 17 residues. With 0 bases removed from V and 8 bases from J, the gap between germline ends came to 23 bases. Germline assignment: CDR1 GTSNPN and CDR2 SVGIG (reference sequence). The CDR3 here is CAWSVRLGARGVHEQFF. In nucleotides, the CDR3 is TGTGCCTGGAGTGTAAGGTTGGGTGCTAGAGGCGTCCATGAGCAGTTCTTC.

This rearrangement joins TRBV5-5 to TRBJ1-5, with a possible D match to TRBD1 (5 bases). The V gene's germline CDR1 is SGHKS and CDR2 YYEKEE (reference sequence). The CDR3 is 15 amino acids. The V end lost 4 bases, the J end lost 2 bases, and 13 bases lay between the germline ends. The CDR3 DNA sequence: TGTGCCAGCAGCCCGGGGCTAGTAGGCAATCAGCCCCAGCATTTT. It is translated as CASSPGLVGNQPQHF.

The count of this clone is one. The chain recombines TRBV20-1 with TRBJ2-3; D gene ambiguous. Trimming took 6 bases from V and 8 from J, leaving 12 bases between them. This CDR3 comprises 11 residues. The germline V gene encodes CDR1 DFQATT and CDR2 SNEGSKA (reference sequence). The chain's CDR3 is CSARRPGTQYF. The CDR3 DNA sequence: TGCAGTGCCCGACGGCCAGGTACGCAGTATTTT.

V gene TRBV19 combines with J gene TRBJ2-7; maybe TRBD2 (7 bases). This CDR3 has 18 amino acids. The V gene's germline CDR1 is LNHDA and CDR2 SQIVND (reference sequence). V lost 4 bases and J 1 base, leaving 23 bases between the germline ends. The CDR3 protein is CASSNRLVGGPKSYEQYF. As DNA, the CDR3 is TGTGCCAGTAGTAACCGACTAGTGGGGGGGCCGAAATCCTACGAGCAGTACTTC.

The rearrangement joins TRBV23-1 to TRBJ2-6; the match to TRBD1 covers 8 bases. TRBV23-1 is known as an ORF, though its function is uncertain. The CDR3 length is 18 residues. The V and J ends lost 1 base and 4 bases, in that order; junction bases with no gene match: 9. CDR3 coding DNA: TGCGCCAGCAGTCAATTTCTCCAGGGGGCGCTCGGGGCCAACGTCCTGACTTTC. Encoded protein: CASSQFLQGALGANVLTF.

In its sample, this clone was seen once. The J gene is TRBJ1-1, the V gene TRBV18; 7 nucleotides line up with TRBD1. The CDR3 runs 15 residues. The germline CDR1 and CDR2 sequences are KGHSH and LQKENI. J was trimmed by 7 bases and V by 4 bases; bases with no gene match: 12. The CDR3 here is CASSLGQSSSDEAFF. The CDR3 DNA is TGTGCCAGCTCACTGGGACAGTCGAGTTCGGATGAAGCTTTCTTT.

V gene TRBV5-1 combines with J gene TRBJ1-1; weak D call: TRBD1 (6 bases). This CDR3 has 15 amino acids. V gave up 1 base and J gave up 1 base, with 11 bases separating them. Per the germline V gene, CDR1 is SGHRS and CDR2 is YFSETQ. CDR3 region: CASSLSQTGNTEAFF. CDR3 DNA sequence: TGCGCCAGCAGCTTGTCACAGACAGGGAACACTGAAGCTTTCTTT.

The chain joins TRBV29-1 to TRBJ1-2; TRBD1 agrees at 10 bases. This CDR3 has 17 amino acids. V shed 4 bases and J 8 bases; nucleotides not matched to a gene: 19. CDR1 and CDR2 (germline): SQVTM, ANQGSEA. The CDR3 DNA reads TGCAGCGTTGGGGGCCGGCTAGGGACAGGGGAACAAGGCGGCTACACCTTC. Translated, it gives CSVGGRLGTGEQGGYTF.

V gene TRBV18 combines with J gene TRBJ2-3; maybe TRBD1 (5 bases). Trimming took off 8 bases at V and 3 bases at J, with 9 bases between the two ends. CDR1 and CDR2 (germline): KGHSH, LQKENI. The CDR3 is 12 residues long. The CDR3 nucleotides are TGTGCCAGCAGACAGAGTACAGATACGCAGTATTTT. Translating it yields CASRQSTDTQYF.

The V gene is TRBV27, the J gene TRBJ1-5, with 8 bases fitting TRBD1. The CDR3 is 17 residues long. From germline, CDR1 is MNHEY and CDR2 SMNVEV (reference sequence). The junction had 9 bases not matched to a gene; V was cut back by 3 bases and J by 2 bases. The CDR3 DNA sequence: TGTGCCAGCAGTTTTCTCCCGACAGGGGAGGGCAATCAGCCCCAGCATTTT. This encodes CASSFLPTGEGNQPQHF.